The 14 T cell receptor beta chains reported below all come from one sample, sequenced in a study of identical twins. In TCRdb, the 5' RACE reads were re-called with MiXCR into one record per CDR3 protein. The data show approximately 890,000 distinct CDR3 sequences, more than 9% seen once. The data were also submitted as part of a second study, on yellow fever vaccine responses in identical twins.

Input material: PBMCs. These receptors were obtained from a woman under 30 in good health.

The chain links TRBV3-1 to TRBJ2-1; TRBD2 agrees at 8 bases. The CDR3 length is 17 residues. V lost 0 bases and J lost 5; bases outside the gene matches: 9. Germline V gene data show CDR1 as LGHDT and CDR2 as YNNKEL (reference sequence). The CDR3 DNA follows: TGTGCCAGCAGCCAAGAACGGGGGCGGGGGGTCCACAATGAGCAGTTCTTC. Protein: CASSQERGRGVHNEQFF.

The CDR3 region has the DNA TGTGCCAGCAGCAAAAGACAGGTCCGGGAGCTGTTTTTT. Translating gives CASSKRQVRELFF. The chain uses TRBV7-9 and TRBJ2-2, with D maybe TRBD1 (6 bases). Germline V gene lookup returns CDR1 SEHNR and CDR2 FQNEAQ (reference sequence). This CDR3 has 13 residues. Trimming stripped 5 bases from V and 9 bases from J, with 13 bases between.

This clonotype was seen many times. The V call is TRBV6-1, the J call TRBJ2-3; the match to TRBD2 covers 7 bases. The V gene end was trimmed by 6 bases and the J gene end by 5 bases; junction bases not matched to a gene: 14. There are 16 residues in the CDR3. Germline assignment: CDR1 MNHNS and CDR2 SASEGT. CDR3 sequence (DNA): TGTGCCAGCAGCCCGGGTCATGGGGAGGGCCAAGATACGCAGTATTTT. Its translation: CASSPGHGEGQDTQYF.

This sequence joins TRBV7-2 and TRBJ2-5; D call uncertain. The CDR3 runs to 16 residues. Trimming removed 2 bases at V and 3 bases at J, with 16 bases between. CDR1 SGHTA and CDR2 FQGNSA come from the germline V gene. The DNA for the CDR3 is TGTGCCAGCAGCTTACCGTGGCTGACTGCGGAAGAGACCCAGTACTTC. It is translated as CASSLPWLTAEETQYF.

This clonotype was observed a few times. This chain joins TRBV29-1 and TRBJ2-1; D not resolved. Germline CDR1 and CDR2: SQVTM and ANQGSEA. The CDR3 loop spans 11 amino acids. Trimming removed 3 bases at V and 6 bases at J, with 6 bases between. CDR3 nucleotides: TGCAGCGTTGATAGCTTCAATGAGCAGTTCTTC. It encodes CSVDSFNEQFF.

This clonotype has just a few counts. This chain uses TRBV4-2 with TRBJ2-1; D uncertain. The V and J ends lost 1 base and 5 bases respectively, with 9 bases between them. CDR3 length equals 14 residues. Looked up from germline, CDR1 is LGHNA and CDR2 is YNFKEQ. The CDR3 loop is CASSQGGPNNEQFF. CDR3 nucleotides: TGTGCCAGCAGCCAAGGCGGACCCAACAATGAGCAGTTCTTC.

There are many counts of this clonotype. The rearrangement uses TRBV12-3 or TRBV12-4 and TRBJ2-7, with D uncertain. The germline V and J ends were trimmed by 1 base and 2 bases, with 9 bases remaining between them. The CDR3 totals 14 residues. CDR3 residues: CASSLDGETYEQYV. For the CDR3, the DNA is TGTGCCAGCAGTTTAGATGGGGAAACCTACGAGCAGTACGTC.

This clonotype was detected only a few times. The chain joins TRBV4-1 to TRBJ2-1; TRBD1 aligns across 10 bases. The CDR3 totals 15 residues. V shed 2 bases, J shed 5 bases, and the junction held 3 bases outside the gene matches. Germline loops: CDR1 MGHRA, CDR2 YSYEKL. This CDR3 is CASSQSGTGDNEQFF. The CDR3 coding sequence is TGCGCCAGCAGCCAATCCGGGACAGGGGACAATGAGCAGTTCTTC.

The chain employs TRBV20-1 and TRBJ2-1, with 15 bases that match TRBD2. V was pared by 0 bases and J by 9 bases, with 9 bases of the junction left unmatched. The germline V gene has CDR1 DFQATT and CDR2 SNEGSKA (reference sequence). The CDR3 runs to 17 residues. The CDR3 DNA reads as TGCAGTGCTAGAGACCCCGGACTAGCGGGGGGGCTTCCTGAGCAGTTCTTC. Protein product: CSARDPGLAGGLPEQFF.

This clonotype was observed many times. A read error may account for a junction end that differs from germline. The chain joins TRBV11-3 to TRBJ2-1, with 7 bases aligning to TRBD1. Germline assignment: CDR1 SGHNT and CDR2 YENEEA. CDR3 length: 13 amino acids. The DNA of the CDR3 is TGCGCCAGCAGCCCGGGACAGTACAATGAGCAGTTCTTC. This translates into CASSPGQYNEQFF.

There are a few counts of this clonotype. This chain uses TRBV9 with TRBJ2-7, with 9 bases aligning to TRBD1. The CDR3 runs to 17 residues. V lost 6 bases to trimming and J lost 3 bases; unmatched junction nucleotides: 16. Looked up from germline, CDR1 is SGDLS and CDR2 is YYNGEE. The CDR3, as DNA: TGTGCCAGCACCCGACAGGGGGTTACCCCAGGAGGCTACGAGCAGTACTTC. This codes for CASTRQGVTPGGYEQYF. Full variable domain (remainder filled in from reference TRBV9 and TRBJ2-7): DSGVTQTPKHLITATGQRVTLRCSPRSGDLSVYWYQQSLDQGLQFLIQYYNGEERAKGNILERFSAQQFPDLHSELNLSSLELGDSALYFCASTRQGVTPGGYEQYFGPGTRLTVT.

This clonotype came up many times. This chain links TRBV25-1 with TRBJ2-3; D ambiguous. The length of the CDR3 is 15 residues. Trimming removed 4 bases from V and 2 bases from J, with 13 bases in between. CDR1 MGHDK and CDR2 SYGVNS come from the germline V gene. CDR3 nucleotides: TGTGCCAGCAGTGGGATCACCTTAAACACAGATACGCAGTATTTT. Its protein product is CASSGITLNTDTQYF.

The sample holds many counts of this clonotype. The genes are TRBV6-1 and TRBJ2-1; D remains unclear. The CDR3 covers 14 residues. Trimming took off 2 bases at V and 4 bases at J, with 9 bases between the two ends. Germline lookup yields CDR1 MNHNS and CDR2 SASEGT. CDR3 sequence: CASSEKEEYNEQFF. CDR3 DNA sequence: TGTGCCAGCAGTGAAAAAGAAGAGTACAATGAGCAGTTCTTC.

V usage is TRBV12-3 or TRBV12-4 and J usage is TRBJ2-5, with TRBD2 matching 16 bases. V lost 5 bases to trimming and J lost 4 bases; unmatched junction nucleotides: 10. The CDR3 is 18 amino acids. The CDR3: CASSPGLAGGGLGETQYF. The CDR3 DNA reads TGTGCCAGCAGTCCGGGACTAGCGGGGGGGGGCCTCGGAGAGACCCAGTACTTC.